Each of the 26 T cell receptor beta chains below was sequenced from the same sample in a study of T cells after yellow fever vaccination. TCRdb analysed the 5' RACE reads with MiXCR anew, one entry per CDR3 protein. The sample records roughly 400,000 distinct CDR3 sequences, about 17% being singletons. This material consisted of PBMCs, taken before the yellow fever booster vaccination. These TCRs come from a man aged 18 to 29 who received the YFV17D yellow fever vaccine.

This clonotype occurred a few times. The chain links TRBV10-3 to TRBJ1-1; D not certain. CDR3 length: 15 residues. Germline V gene lookup returns CDR1 ENHRY and CDR2 SYGVKD. The ends were cut back, 4 bases at V and 3 bases at J, with 15 bases in the middle. CDR3 residues: CAISGIWGRDTEAFF. CDR3 in DNA: TGTGCCATCAGTGGAATTTGGGGAAGAGACACTGAAGCTTTCTTT.

The chain uses TRBV5-1 and TRBJ2-5; no firm D call. Looked up from germline, CDR1 is SGHRS and CDR2 is YFSETQ. The CDR3 is 15 residues long. V lost 4 bases to trimming and J lost 1 base, with 14 bases between them. The CDR3 DNA sequence: TGCGCCAGCAGCATCGACACCGGGCCCCAAGAGACCCAGTACTTC. As protein: CASSIDTGPQETQYF.

This chain connects TRBV28 to TRBJ2-5, with D unclear. V lost 7 bases to trimming and J lost 7 bases, with 13 bases between them. Germline loops: CDR1 MDHEN, CDR2 SYDVKM. The CDR3 contains 12 residues. This chain's CDR3 is CASNDPFRTQYF. The CDR3 DNA follows: TGTGCCAGCAATGATCCCTTTCGGACCCAGTACTTC.

This clonotype has just a few counts. The chain recombines TRBV6-2 or TRBV6-3 with TRBJ1-2; D perhaps matches TRBD1 (5 bases). Looked up from germline, CDR1 is MNHEY and CDR2 is SVGEGT. Trimming pared 8 bases from V and 2 bases from J, leaving 12 bases between. The CDR3 spans 13 residues. CDR3 protein: CASRWDPNYGYTF. As DNA, the CDR3 is TGTGCCAGCCGCTGGGACCCCAACTATGGCTACACCTTC.

This clonotype was found many times. The CDR3: CASSLEFNSPLHF. Written as DNA, the CDR3 is TGTGCCAGCAGTTTAGAATTCAATTCACCCCTCCACTTT. The gene calls are TRBV12-3 or TRBV12-4 and TRBJ1-6; D uncertain. Trimming removed 1 base at V and 7 bases at J, with 5 bases between. This CDR3 is 13 amino acids long.

V usage is TRBV6-6 and J usage is TRBJ1-1; D gene ambiguous. CDR3 length: 11 residues. Trimming cost V 6 bases and J 11 bases, with 13 bases left between them. CDR1 is MNHNY, CDR2 SVGAGI, per germline (reference sequence). The CDR3 DNA sequence: TGTGCCAGCAGCTTACCTCAGGCCGCTTTCTTT. Amino acids: CASSLPQAAFF.

This clonotype was found a few times. J is TRBJ2-1 and V is TRBV7-9; D is ambiguous. The ends were cut back, 5 bases at V and 0 bases at J, with 8 bases in the middle. The CDR3 is 14 amino acids. From germline, CDR1 is SEHNR and CDR2 FQNEAQ (reference sequence). The CDR3 DNA is TGTGCCAGCAGCCCCCGAAGCTCCTACAATGAGCAGTTCTTC. Translated: CASSPRSSYNEQFF.

The J gene is TRBJ1-2, the V gene TRBV9, with D tentatively TRBD1 (5 bases). The V end was cut by 1 base, the J end by 4 bases, with 8 bases between. This CDR3 spans 13 amino acids. Germline V gene sequence: CDR1 SGDLS, CDR2 YYNGEE. CDR3 loop: CASSVKGTYGYTF. The DNA of the CDR3 is TGTGCCAGCAGCGTAAAGGGGACCTATGGCTACACCTTC.

The V call is TRBV12-3 or TRBV12-4, the J call TRBJ1-2; D might be TRBD1 (5 bases). The CDR3 loop spans 18 amino acids. With 3 bases removed from V and 3 bases from J, the gap between germline ends came to 23 bases. CDR3 loop: CASSLRGGGLDLYYGYTF. DNA of the CDR3: TGTGCCAGCAGTTTGCGGGGGGGAGGTTTAGATCTATACTATGGCTACACCTTC.

This chain joins TRBV4-1 and TRBJ2-2, with TRBD2 matching over 8 bases. Germline V CDR1 and CDR2: MGHRA, YSYEKL. Trimming at V came to 8 bases and at J to 3 bases, leaving 5 bases not matched to a gene. The length of the CDR3 is 14 residues. CDR3: CASRPGGDTGELFF. The CDR3, as DNA: TGCGCCAGCCGGCCCGGGGGGGACACCGGGGAGCTGTTTTTT.

The rearrangement joins TRBV20-1 to TRBJ1-6; D is ambiguous. CDR1 is DFQATT, CDR2 SNEGSKA, per germline (reference sequence). This CDR3 has 16 residues. V was pared by 3 bases and J by 0 bases, with 12 bases between. In DNA, the CDR3 is TGCAGTGCTAGTGTAGGCAGCCTCTCCTATAATTCACCCCTCCACTTT. Translating gives CSASVGSLSYNSPLHF.

This chain links TRBV20-1 with TRBJ2-7, with a weak D call TRBD1 (6 bases). V was trimmed by 6 bases and J by 0 bases, leaving 12 bases between them. The germline V gene encodes CDR1 DFQATT and CDR2 SNEGSKA (reference sequence). This CDR3 spans 13 amino acids. The CDR3 DNA sequence: TGCAGTGCCCGGACAGACAGCTCCTACGAGCAGTACGTC. The encoded protein is CSARTDSSYEQYV.

This clonotype was counted ten times or more. The CDR3 reads CASSLRAQNTEAFF. The CDR3 DNA is TGTGCCAGCAGCTTAAGGGCCCAGAACACTGAAGCTTTCTTT. V is TRBV7-2 and J is TRBJ1-1; no clear D gene. Per the germline V gene, CDR1 is SGHTA and CDR2 is FQGNSA. There are 14 residues in the CDR3. V was pared by 2 bases and J by 1 base, with 8 bases between.

The chain carries TRBV6-1 and TRBJ2-1, with D maybe TRBD2 (6 bases). The CDR3 extends over 15 amino acids. From germline, CDR1 is MNHNS and CDR2 SASEGT. Deletions cut 3 bases from V and 4 bases from J, with 13 bases between. CDR3 sequence: CASSEWRGSYNEQFF. DNA of the CDR3: TGTGCCAGCAGTGAGTGGAGGGGATCATACAATGAGCAGTTCTTC.

This chain uses TRBV20-1 with TRBJ2-3; D is unresolved. V was clipped by 6 bases and J by 6 bases, with 10 bases between them. Germline V CDR1 and CDR2: DFQATT, SNEGSKA (reference sequence). The CDR3 has 11 residues. The CDR3 reads CSAPIVDTQYF. CDR3 nucleotide sequence: TGCAGTGCCCCGATCGTGGATACGCAGTATTTT.

This clonotype was counted a few times. This chain connects TRBV24-1 to TRBJ2-1; no definite D call. CDR3 length: 16 residues. Germline CDR1 and CDR2: KGHDR and SFDVKD. The V and J ends lost 4 bases and 3 bases respectively, with 15 bases between them. The CDR3 sequence is CATSDATGQSYNEQFF. CDR3 nucleotides: TGTGCCACCAGTGACGCGACGGGCCAGAGCTACAATGAGCAGTTCTTC.

The V call is TRBV4-1, the J call TRBJ2-1; 10 bases map to TRBD2. Germline CDR1 MGHRA, CDR2 YSYEKL. The CDR3 has 15 amino acids. Trimming took 1 base from V and 12 from J; bases not matched to a gene: 9. The CDR3 nucleotides read TGCGCCAGCAGCCAAGGGCTAGCGGGGGAGGTAGGGCAGTTCTTC. Translated: CASSQGLAGEVGQFF.

The rearrangement joins TRBV7-9 to TRBJ2-5; perhaps D is TRBD1 or TRBD2 (5 bases each). V lost 5 bases to trimming and J lost 7 bases, with 11 bases between them. There are 12 residues in the CDR3. Looked up from germline, CDR1 is SEHNR and CDR2 is FQNEAQ (reference sequence). The CDR3 sequence: CASSRDGGTQYF. For the CDR3, the DNA is TGTGCCAGCAGCCGGGACGGAGGGACCCAGTACTTC.

This clonotype has a handful of counts. The chain combines TRBV6-2 or TRBV6-3 with TRBJ1-1; D gene uncertain. The V and J ends lost 5 bases and 2 bases respectively, with 12 bases between them. Germline lookup yields CDR1 MNHEY and CDR2 SVGEGT. The CDR3 contains 14 residues. Written as DNA, the CDR3 is TGTGCCAGCAGTCTCGCAATAAGTAACACTGAAGCTTTCTTT. Translation: CASSLAISNTEAFF.

This clonotype showed up just a few times. The chain uses TRBV2 and TRBJ2-1; TRBD2 agrees at 7 bases. The CDR3 is 14 residues long. With V trimmed by 2 bases and J by 12 bases, 10 bases remained unmatched. Germline lookup yields CDR1 SNHLY and CDR2 FYNNEI. Written as DNA, the CDR3 is TGTGCCAGCAGTGAAACCTCCAGAGCGGGATTGCAGTTCTTC. This encodes CASSETSRAGLQFF.

This clonotype has just a few counts. V usage is TRBV6-6 and J usage is TRBJ2-5; D is possibly TRBD1 (6 bases). The ends were cut back, 2 bases at V and 5 bases at J, with 9 bases in the middle. In germline, CDR1 is MNHNY, CDR2 SVGAGI (reference sequence). This CDR3 has 13 amino acids. This chain's CDR3 is CASSYTGSETQYF. CDR3 nucleotide sequence: TGTGCCAGCAGTTACACAGGGTCGGAGACCCAGTACTTC.

This clonotype appeared a few times. V is TRBV4-3 and J is TRBJ1-1, with 8 bases aligning to TRBD1. The V and J ends lost 4 bases and 0 bases, in that order; junction bases with no gene match: 10. The CDR3 has 17 amino acids. Per germline, CDR1 LGHNA and CDR2 YSLEER. The CDR3 sequence: CASSLSPPGGVNTEAFF. The CDR3 nucleotides read TGCGCCAGCAGCCTGAGCCCCCCAGGGGGCGTGAACACTGAAGCTTTCTTT.

This clonotype was seen a handful of times. V gene TRBV29-1 combines with J gene TRBJ1-1; D possibly corresponds to TRBD1 (5 bases). The length of the CDR3 is 12 residues. The V gene's germline CDR1 is SQVTM and CDR2 ANQGSEA. Trimming took 3 bases from V and 10 from J, leaving 15 bases between them. The CDR3 nucleotides read TGCAGCGTTGAGGGTGGCAGGGCGGGAGCTTTCTTT. Protein sequence: CSVEGGRAGAFF.

Only a few counts were recorded for this clonotype. The chain couples TRBV5-6 to TRBJ2-4; TRBD2 matches 14 bases. The V gene's germline CDR1 is SGHDT and CDR2 YYEEEE. J lost 8 bases, V lost 5 bases, and 9 bases had no gene match. This CDR3 has 16 residues. The CDR3: CASSSGLAGAADIQYF. For the CDR3, the DNA is TGTGCCAGCAGTTCGGGACTAGCGGGGGCCGCGGACATTCAGTACTTC.

This clonotype showed up just a few times. The J gene is TRBJ2-7, the V gene TRBV7-9; TRBD2 matches at 11 bases. CDR3 size: 14 residues. CDR1 is SEHNR, CDR2 FQNEAQ, per germline (reference sequence). Trimming cost V 5 bases and J 3 bases; bases outside gene matches: 3. CDR3 residues: CASSPTSGDYEQYV. CDR3 DNA: TGTGCCAGCAGCCCGACTAGCGGGGACTACGAGCAGTACGTC.

This clonotype showed up just once. J is TRBJ2-3 and V is TRBV20-1; unclear D gene. Trimming stripped 0 bases from V and 1 base from J, with 8 bases between. CDR1 and CDR2 from the germline V gene are DFQATT and SNEGSKA (reference sequence). The CDR3 has 14 residues. The CDR3 loop reads CSARDPKGTDTQYF. The DNA of the CDR3 is TGCAGTGCTAGAGATCCTAAAGGCACAGATACGCAGTATTTT.